Listed here are 4 T cell receptor beta chains from one sample, sequenced in a study of CD8 T cells in ankylosing spondylitis. These TCRs' antigens remain unknown. Study results and caveats: Blood of patients with ankylosing spondylitis appeared to be characterized by a TCR beta motif of 8 or 9 highly homologous variants.

From the 5' RACE reads, TCRdb called clonotypes with MiXCR, one entry per CDR3 protein. The table lists about 840,000 distinct CDR3 sequences, about 11% of them singletons. Sequencing input: blood, either unsorted or a sorted T cell fraction (not recorded which). The receptors shown here come from a male donor with ankylosing spondylitis.

The chain recombines TRBV7-2 with TRBJ1-1, with no clear D. Trimming shortened V by 7 bases and J by 0 bases, and 9 bases separated the two germline ends. This CDR3 has 13 amino acids. Germline V lookup: CDR1 SGHTA, CDR2 FQGNSA. The DNA for the CDR3 is TGTGCCAGCACCCTACTGATGAACACTGAAGCTTTCTTT. It codes for CASTLLMNTEAFF.

This clonotype came up a few times. V gene TRBV20-1 combines with J gene TRBJ2-1; TRBD2 matches 8 bases. This CDR3 is 15 amino acids long. Germline V gene data show CDR1 as DFQATT and CDR2 as SNEGSKA (reference sequence). V dropped 1 base and J dropped 9; count of bases not matched to a gene: 11. CDR3 residues: CSARALRGVDGEQFF. The CDR3, as DNA: TGCAGTGCTAGAGCCCTGCGGGGGGTAGATGGTGAGCAGTTCTTC.

This clonotype came up a few times. The chain has TRBV7-8 and TRBJ2-1, with 9 bases fitting TRBD2. The CDR3 extends over 16 amino acids. J gave up 5 bases and V 4 bases, and 9 bases lay outside the gene matches. Germline V gives CDR1 SGHVS, CDR2 FQNEAQ. The CDR3 nucleotides are TGTGCCAGCAGCTCGGGGACTAGCCGCGTGAACAATGAGCAGTTCTTC. Its translation is CASSSGTSRVNNEQFF.

This chain connects TRBV20-1 to TRBJ1-2, with TRBD1 matching 7 bases. Germline V gene sequence: CDR1 DFQATT, CDR2 SNEGSKA (reference sequence). The CDR3 loop spans 14 amino acids. Trimming cost V 3 bases and J 4 bases; bases outside gene matches: 8. CDR3 DNA sequence: TGCAGTGCTAGCAAGGGGGCGAGTTTCTATGGCTACACCTTC. Protein product: CSASKGASFYGYTF.